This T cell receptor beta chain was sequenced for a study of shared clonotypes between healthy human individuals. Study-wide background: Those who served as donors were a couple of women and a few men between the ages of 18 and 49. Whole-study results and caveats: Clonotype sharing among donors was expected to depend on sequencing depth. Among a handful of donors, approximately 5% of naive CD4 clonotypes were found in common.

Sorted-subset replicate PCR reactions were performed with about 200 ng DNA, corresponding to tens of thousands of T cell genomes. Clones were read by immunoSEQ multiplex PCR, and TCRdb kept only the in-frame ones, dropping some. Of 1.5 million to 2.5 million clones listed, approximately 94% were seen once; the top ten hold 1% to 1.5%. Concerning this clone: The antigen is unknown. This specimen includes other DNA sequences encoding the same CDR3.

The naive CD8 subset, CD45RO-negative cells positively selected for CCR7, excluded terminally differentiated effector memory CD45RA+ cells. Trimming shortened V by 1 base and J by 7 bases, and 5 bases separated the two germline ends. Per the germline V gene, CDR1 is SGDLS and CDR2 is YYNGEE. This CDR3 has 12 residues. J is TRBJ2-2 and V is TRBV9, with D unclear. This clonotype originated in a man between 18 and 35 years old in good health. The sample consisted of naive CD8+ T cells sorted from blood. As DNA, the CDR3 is TGTGCCAGCAGCGTATTAAGCGGGGAGCTGTTTTTT. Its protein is CASSVLSGELFF.